This is a list of T cell receptor beta chains from one sample in a study of blood T cell repertoires in COVID-19. Repertoires were generated with immunoSEQ multiplex PCR, while TCRdb's copy carries only in-frame clones and drops some. This sample yields roughly 190,000 clones, of which around 76% are seen a single time; less than 9.5% belongs to the top ten. The material sequenced was peripheral blood. Source of these receptors: a woman aged 55-69 years with COVID-19, enrolled during active disease. Both conserved end residues are part of each CDR3. The D gene is left open where the match is weak. Clone size is shown for a subset of rows, as once, few, many or a class of expanded clone.

V gene	J gene	clone size	D gene	CDR3 DNA	CDR3 protein
TRBV5-1	TRBJ1-4	.	.	TGCGCCAGCAGCTTGGTAGGGGATTTTGAAAAACTGTTTTTT	CASSLVGDFEKLFF
TRBV12-3/TRBV12-4	TRBJ1-2	.	.	TGTGCCAGCAGACCGTTAGCTAACTATGGCTACACCTTC	CASRPLANYGYTF
TRBV5-1	TRBJ1-3	.	TRBD1	TGCGCCAGCAGCTCTTCGCCGGGACAGGAACTCTCTGGAAACACCATATATTTT	CASSSSPGQELSGNTIYF
TRBV5-1	TRBJ1-1	.	.	TGCGCCAGCAGCCCTGACGGGAAAACGTACACTGAAGCTTTCTTT	CASSPDGKTYTEAFF
TRBV6-6	TRBJ2-2	.	TRBD2	TGTGCCAGCAGTTACTTGGCGGGGGGTCTAACCGGGGAGCTGTTTTTT	CASSYLAGGLTGELFF
TRBV18	TRBJ2-1	.	.	TGTGCCAGCTCCGCACTGAAGGGGCGGGACTCCTACAATGAGCAGTTCTTC	CASSALKGRDSYNEQFF
TRBV7-3	TRBJ2-2	.	.	TGTGCCAGCAGCTCCCGGACTCTCCCCGGGGAGCTGTTTTTT	CASSSRTLPGELFF
TRBV7-2	TRBJ1-1	.	TRBD1	TGTGCCAGCAGCTTAGGGACAGGGAGGTCGGCTTTCTTT	CASSLGTGRSAFF
TRBV7-9	TRBJ2-1	.	.	TGTGCCAGCAGCTTCGGTTGGCGGGGCCATGATAGCGGGCAGTTCTTC	CASSFGWRGHDSGQFF
TRBV18	TRBJ2-3	.	TRBD1	TGTGCCAGCTCCCGCACAGGGGAACAAGATACGCAGTATTTT	CASSRTGEQDTQYF
TRBV19	TRBJ1-5	once	.	TGTGCCAGTAGTACCGGCGGGTATTCCAATCAGCCCCAGCATTTT	CASSTGGYSNQPQHF
TRBV28	TRBJ2-7	many	TRBD1	TGTGCCAGCAGATGGACAGGGGGCGTGAATCCCTACGAGCAGTACTTC	CASRWTGGVNPYEQYF
TRBV5-1	TRBJ2-2	.	.	TGCGCCAGCAGCGCTGGACAGTCAAGGGCCACCGGGGAGCTGTTTTTT	CASSAGQSRATGELFF
TRBV13	TRBJ2-1	once	.	TGTGCCAGCAGCTTATTGTCAAATGAGCAGTTCTTC	CASSLLSNEQFF
TRBV15	TRBJ1-6	.	TRBD1	TGTGCCACCAGCAGGGACAGGGACTATAATTCACCCCTCCACTTT	CATSRDRDYNSPLHF
TRBV5-1	TRBJ1-4	.	.	TGCGCCAGCAGTGCTGGGACATATAATGAAAAACTGTTTTTT	CASSAGTYNEKLFF
TRBV4-3	TRBJ2-7	.	TRBD2	TGCGCCAGCAGCCAAGCCCGGACTAGCCACGAGCAGTACTTC	CASSQARTSHEQYF
TRBV28	TRBJ1-2	.	TRBD1	TGTGCCAGCAGTAAGGACAGGGCTGGCTACACCTTC	CASSKDRAGYTF
TRBV7-7	TRBJ1-3	.	TRBD1	TGTGCTAGCAGCAAGGGACAGGCTTTCTCTGGAAACACCATATATTTT	CASSKGQAFSGNTIYF
TRBV19	TRBJ2-1	.	TRBD1	TGTGCCAGTAGTACCACCGGGACAGTGGACAATGAGCAGTTCTTC	CASSTTGTVDNEQFF
TRBV5-1	TRBJ2-5	.	TRBD2	TGCGCCAGCGGCTATAGCGGGAGCGTAGGAGAGACCCAGTACTTC	CASGYSGSVGETQYF
TRBV28	TRBJ1-5	once	TRBD1	TGTGCCAGCAGTTTAGCAGGGGGCGTTCAGCCCCAGCATTTT	CASSLAGGVQPQHF
TRBV27	TRBJ1-1	.	.	TGTGCCAGCAGTCACGGGATCAACACTGAAGCTTTCTTT	CASSHGINTEAFF
TRBV7-3	TRBJ1-5	.	.	TGTGCCAGCAGTCTAAGGCGCGGCCGCAATCAGCCCCAGCATTTT	CASSLRRGRNQPQHF
TRBV2	TRBJ2-2	.	TRBD1	TGTGCCAGCGAAGGCCAAAGGACAGGGGGCTACACCGGGGAGCTGTTTTTT	CASEGQRTGGYTGELFF
TRBV5-4	TRBJ2-3	.	TRBD1	TGTGCCAGCGGACGGACAGGGTCAGATACGCAGTATTTT	CASGRTGSDTQYF
TRBV25-1	TRBJ2-3	.	.	TGTGCCAGCAGTGCGCAGGGGACAGATACGCAGTATTTT	CASSAQGTDTQYF
TRBV6-5	TRBJ1-2	once	.	TGTGCCAGCAGTTACAACAGAGCCGCTAACTATGGCTACACCTTC	CASSYNRAANYGYTF
TRBV7-2	TRBJ2-7	once	TRBD1	TGTGCCAGCAGCTCCTCGGGACAGGGTGGGGCGGAGCAGTACTTC	CASSSSGQGGAEQYF
TRBV20-1	TRBJ2-7	.	TRBD1	TGCAGTGCTAGTCCCAGGACAGGGGCCCCGGACTACGAGCAGTACTTC	CSASPRTGAPDYEQYF
TRBV19	TRBJ2-1	.	TRBD2	TGTGCCAGTAGTATCGCGTCTAGCGGCAGGGACAATGAGCAGTTCTTC	CASSIASSGRDNEQFF
TRBV28	TRBJ1-6	.	.	TGTGCCGTCCCAGCAGTACAGGGAAGCTCCTATAATTCACCCCTCCACTTT	CAVPAVQGSSYNSPLHF
TRBV19	TRBJ2-3	once	TRBD2	TGTGCCAGTACCACAACTAGCGGGGGCACAGATACGCAGTATTTT	CASTTTSGGTDTQYF
TRBV5-1	TRBJ2-2	.	TRBD1	TGCGCCAGCAGCTTTCAGACAGGGGAAGTCCCCGGGGAGCTGTTTTTT	CASSFQTGEVPGELFF
TRBV28	TRBJ1-3	few	TRBD1	TGTGCCAGCAGTCCTGGACAGGCCATCTCTGGAAACACCATATATTTT	CASSPGQAISGNTIYF
TRBV5-1	TRBJ2-6	once	.	TGCGCCAGCAGGGTTACATCTGGGGCCAACGTCCTGACTTTC	CASRVTSGANVLTF
TRBV7-8	TRBJ2-2	.	.	TGTGCCAGCAGCTTAGTTATATACACCGGGGAGCTGTTTTTT	CASSLVIYTGELFF